This T cell receptor beta chain is drawn from a study of prognosis after radiotherapy for stage I lung cancer. Ten or more counts support this clonotype. Trimming took 8 bases from V and 3 from J, leaving 12 bases between them. The CDR3 length is 13 residues. Germline-derived CDR1 and CDR2 are KGHSH and LQKENI. Genomic DNA was subjected to two-round multiplex PCR for amplification of TCR beta CDR3. The first PCR round targeted every TRBV and TRBJ gene with specific primers. TCRdb itself ran the multiplex PCR reads through MiXCR, one entry per CDR3 protein. The profile shows around 56,000 distinct CDR3 sequences, about 26% of them singletons.

This sequence was found in a donor aged 50 or older with non-small cell lung cancer. Material: PBMCs, obtained before or after stereotactic body radiation therapy (not recorded which). The rearrangement joins TRBV18 to TRBJ2-3; D perhaps matches TRBD1 (6 bases). The CDR3 DNA reads as TGTGCCAGCCCGCAAACAGGGACAGATACGCAGTATTTT. Its protein product is CASPQTGTDTQYF.